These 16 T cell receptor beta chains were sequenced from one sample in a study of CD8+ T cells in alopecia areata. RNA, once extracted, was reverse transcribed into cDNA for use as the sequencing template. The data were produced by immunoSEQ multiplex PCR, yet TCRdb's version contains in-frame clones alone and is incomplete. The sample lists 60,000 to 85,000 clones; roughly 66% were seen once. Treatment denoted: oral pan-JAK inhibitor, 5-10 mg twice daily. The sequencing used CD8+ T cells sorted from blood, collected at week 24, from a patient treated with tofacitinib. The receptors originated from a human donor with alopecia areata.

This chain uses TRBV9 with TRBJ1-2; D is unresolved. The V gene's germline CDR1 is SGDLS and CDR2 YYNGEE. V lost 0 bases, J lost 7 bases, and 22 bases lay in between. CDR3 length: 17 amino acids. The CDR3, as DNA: TGTGCCAGCAGCGTAGCTATTTCTGTGACCCTCGGGAGTGGCTACACCTTC. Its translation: CASSVAISVTLGSGYTF. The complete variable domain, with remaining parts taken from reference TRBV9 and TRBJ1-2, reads DSGVTQTPKHLITATGQRVTLRCSPRSGDLSVYWYQQSLDQGLQFLIQYYNGEERAKGNILERFSAQQFPDLHSELNLSSLELGDSALYFCASSVAISVTLGSGYTFGSGTRLTVV.

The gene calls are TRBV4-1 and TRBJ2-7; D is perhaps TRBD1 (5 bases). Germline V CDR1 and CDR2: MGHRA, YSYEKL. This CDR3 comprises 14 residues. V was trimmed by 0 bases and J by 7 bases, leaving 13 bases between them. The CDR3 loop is CASSQDGTGREQYF. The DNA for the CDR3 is TGCGCCAGCAGCCAAGACGGAACAGGCAGGGAGCAGTACTTC.

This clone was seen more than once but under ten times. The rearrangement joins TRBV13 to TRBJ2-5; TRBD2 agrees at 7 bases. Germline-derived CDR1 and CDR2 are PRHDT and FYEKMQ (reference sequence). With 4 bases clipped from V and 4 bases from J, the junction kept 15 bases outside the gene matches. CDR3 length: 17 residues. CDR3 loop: CASSSTTAGEVPETQYF. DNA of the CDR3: TGTGCCAGCAGCTCGACGACGGCGGGAGAGGTGCCAGAGACCCAGTACTTC.

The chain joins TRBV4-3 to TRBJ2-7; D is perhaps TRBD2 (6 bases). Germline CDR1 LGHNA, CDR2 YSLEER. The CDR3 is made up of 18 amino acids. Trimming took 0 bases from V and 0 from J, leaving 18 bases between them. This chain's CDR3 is CASSQDRAGSGISYEQYF. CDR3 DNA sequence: TGCGCCAGCAGCCAAGATCGGGCGGGGTCCGGAATCTCCTACGAGCAGTACTTC.

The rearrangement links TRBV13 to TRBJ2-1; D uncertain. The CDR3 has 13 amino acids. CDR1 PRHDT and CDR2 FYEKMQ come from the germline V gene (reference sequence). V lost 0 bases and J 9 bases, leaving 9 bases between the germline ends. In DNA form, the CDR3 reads TGTGCCAGCAGCTTAGGAGCCCTATTTGAGCAGTTCTTC. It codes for CASSLGALFEQFF.

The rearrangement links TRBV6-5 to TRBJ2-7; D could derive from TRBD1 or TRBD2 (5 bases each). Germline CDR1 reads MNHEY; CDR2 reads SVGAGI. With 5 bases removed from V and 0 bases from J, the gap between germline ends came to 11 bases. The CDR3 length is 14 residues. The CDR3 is CASSILGPSYEQYF. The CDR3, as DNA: TGTGCCAGCAGTATTCTGGGACCCTCCTACGAGCAGTACTTC.

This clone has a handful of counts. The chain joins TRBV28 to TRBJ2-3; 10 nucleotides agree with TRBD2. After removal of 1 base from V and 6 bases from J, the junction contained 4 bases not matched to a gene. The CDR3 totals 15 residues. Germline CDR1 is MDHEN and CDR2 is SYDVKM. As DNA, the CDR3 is TGTGCCAGCAGTTTATCAGCGGGAGGGGTTGATACGCAGTATTTT. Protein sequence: CASSLSAGGVDTQYF.

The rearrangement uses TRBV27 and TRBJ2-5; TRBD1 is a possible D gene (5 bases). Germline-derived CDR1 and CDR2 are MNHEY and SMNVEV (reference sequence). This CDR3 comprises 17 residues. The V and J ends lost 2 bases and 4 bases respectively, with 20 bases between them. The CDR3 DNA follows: TGTGCCAGCAGTTTAGGGGCCATAGGAGCGTTACCAGAGACCCAGTACTTC. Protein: CASSLGAIGALPETQYF.

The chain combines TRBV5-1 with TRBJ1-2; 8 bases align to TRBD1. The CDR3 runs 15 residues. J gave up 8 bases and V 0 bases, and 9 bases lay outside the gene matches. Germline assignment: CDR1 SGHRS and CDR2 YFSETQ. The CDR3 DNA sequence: TGCGCCAGCAGCTTGGATCGTTGGACAGGGTCGGGCTACACCTTC. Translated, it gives CASSLDRWTGSGYTF. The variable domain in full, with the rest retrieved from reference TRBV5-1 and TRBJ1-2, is KAGVTQTPRYLIKTRGQQVTLSCSPISGHRSVSWYQQTPGQGLQFLFEYFSETQRNKGNFPGRFSGRQFSNSRSEMNVSTLELGDSALYLCASSLDRWTGSGYTFGSGTRLTVV.

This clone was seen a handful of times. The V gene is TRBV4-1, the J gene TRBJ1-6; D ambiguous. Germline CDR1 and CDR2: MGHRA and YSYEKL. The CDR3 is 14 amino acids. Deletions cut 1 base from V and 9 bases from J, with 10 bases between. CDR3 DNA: TGCGCCAGCAGCCAAGTAGGTGTTGGTTCACCCCTCCACTTT. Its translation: CASSQVGVGSPLHF.

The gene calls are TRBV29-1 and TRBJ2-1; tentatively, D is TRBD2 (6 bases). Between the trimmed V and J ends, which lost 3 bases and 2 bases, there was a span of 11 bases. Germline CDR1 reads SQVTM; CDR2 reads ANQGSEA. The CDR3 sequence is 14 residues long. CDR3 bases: TGCAGCGTTGACATGACGGGGGCCTACAATGAGCAGTTCTTC. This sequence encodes CSVDMTGAYNEQFF.

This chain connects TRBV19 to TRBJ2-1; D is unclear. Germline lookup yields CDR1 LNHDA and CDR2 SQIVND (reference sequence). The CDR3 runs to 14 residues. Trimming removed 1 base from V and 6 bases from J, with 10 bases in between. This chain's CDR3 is CASSIGGPLNEQFF. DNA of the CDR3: TGTGCCAGTAGTATAGGAGGTCCTCTCAATGAGCAGTTCTTC.

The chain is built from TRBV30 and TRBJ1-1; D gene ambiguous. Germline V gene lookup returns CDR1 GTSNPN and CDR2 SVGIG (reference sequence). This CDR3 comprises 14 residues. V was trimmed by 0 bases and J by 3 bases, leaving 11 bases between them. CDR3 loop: CAWSVQMGYTEAFF. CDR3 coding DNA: TGTGCCTGGAGTGTACAAATGGGTTACACTGAAGCTTTCTTT.

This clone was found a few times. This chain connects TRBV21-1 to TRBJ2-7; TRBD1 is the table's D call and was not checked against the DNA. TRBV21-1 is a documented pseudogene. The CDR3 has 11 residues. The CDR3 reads CDPDRAYEQYF. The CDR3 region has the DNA TGTGACCCGGACAGAGCCTACGAGCAGTACTTC.

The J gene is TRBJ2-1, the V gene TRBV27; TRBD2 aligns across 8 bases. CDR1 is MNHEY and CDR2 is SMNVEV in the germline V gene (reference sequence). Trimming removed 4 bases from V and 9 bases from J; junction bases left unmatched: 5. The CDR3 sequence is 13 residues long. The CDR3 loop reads CASSWGLETEQFF. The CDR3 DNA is TGTGCCAGCAGTTGGGGACTAGAAACTGAGCAGTTCTTC.

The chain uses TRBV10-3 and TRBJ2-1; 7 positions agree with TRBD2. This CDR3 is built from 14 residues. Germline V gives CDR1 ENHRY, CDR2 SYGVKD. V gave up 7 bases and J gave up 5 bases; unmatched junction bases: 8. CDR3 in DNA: TGTGCCATCAAAGTAGGGGAGGGAAACAATGAGCAGTTCTTC. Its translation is CAIKVGEGNNEQFF.